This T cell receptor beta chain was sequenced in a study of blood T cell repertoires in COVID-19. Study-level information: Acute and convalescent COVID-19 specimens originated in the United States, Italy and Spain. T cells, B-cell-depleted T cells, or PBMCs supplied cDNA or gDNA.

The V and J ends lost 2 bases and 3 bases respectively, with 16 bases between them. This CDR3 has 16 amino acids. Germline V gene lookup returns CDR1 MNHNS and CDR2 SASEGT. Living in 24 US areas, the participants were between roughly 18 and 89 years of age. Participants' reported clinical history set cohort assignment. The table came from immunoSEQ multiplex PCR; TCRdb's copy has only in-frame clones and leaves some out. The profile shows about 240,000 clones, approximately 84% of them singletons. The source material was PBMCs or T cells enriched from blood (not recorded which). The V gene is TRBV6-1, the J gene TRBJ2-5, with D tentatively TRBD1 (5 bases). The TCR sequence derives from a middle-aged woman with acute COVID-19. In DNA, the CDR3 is TGTGCCAGCAGTGAACAGGGCCAAGTGAGGAAAGAGACCCAGTACTTC. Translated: CASSEQGQVRKETQYF.